These T cell receptor beta chains were read from a single sample in a study of T cell responses to AZD1222 COVID-19 vaccine. TCRdb's copy holds only in-frame clones and misses some; the assay was immunoSEQ multiplex PCR. The sample shows fewer than 200,000 clones, just over 85% of them seen only once. Sequencing used peripheral blood, obtained 28 days after the second AZD1222 dose. Receptors were obtained from an adult who received the AZD1222 COVID-19 vaccine. Each CDR3 is given without its conserved first and last residue.

j_gene: TRBJ1-1
v_gene: TRBV12-3/TRBV12-4
CDR3aa: ASSLGGVSEAF

j_gene: TRBJ2-7
v_gene: TRBV27
CDR3aa: ASSRTGHPSYEQY

j_gene: TRBJ2-6
v_gene: TRBV11-2
CDR3aa: ASSPQITSLSGANVLT

j_gene: TRBJ1-4
v_gene: TRBV27
CDR3aa: ASTGQGDEKLF

j_gene: TRBJ2-1
v_gene: TRBV5-1
CDR3aa: ASSSGTGNNEQF

j_gene: TRBJ2-7
v_gene: TRBV6-5
CDR3aa: ASSRGQGLSYEQY

j_gene: TRBJ1-5
v_gene: TRBV7-9
CDR3aa: ASSNWDSQPQH

j_gene: TRBJ1-5
v_gene: TRBV5-1
CDR3aa: ASSTGPEPQPQH

j_gene: TRBJ1-6
v_gene: TRBV7-9
CDR3aa: ASSLGAGGNSPLH

j_gene: TRBJ1-2
v_gene: TRBV29-1
CDR3aa: SVDRSYGYT

j_gene: TRBJ2-2
v_gene: TRBV11-3
CDR3aa: AGSSGQVGTGELF

j_gene: TRBJ1-3
v_gene: TRBV18
CDR3aa: ASSPIIKVQGSSGNTIY

j_gene: TRBJ2-1
v_gene: TRBV7-8
CDR3aa: ASSLARGAYNEQF

j_gene: TRBJ2-7
v_gene: TRBV15
CDR3aa: ATSRDEVNYEQY

j_gene: TRBJ1-1
v_gene: TRBV28
CDR3aa: ASRQGGTEAF

j_gene: TRBJ2-3
v_gene: TRBV19
CDR3aa: ASRDKMRGGTDTQY

j_gene: TRBJ2-3
v_gene: TRBV9
CDR3aa: ASSPATSGVSDTQY

j_gene: TRBJ1-1
v_gene: TRBV11-1
CDR3aa: ASSLRGRIEAF

j_gene: TRBJ2-7
v_gene: TRBV24-1
CDR3aa: ATSDPGRGYEQY

j_gene: TRBJ2-1
v_gene: TRBV9
CDR3aa: ASSVGISREEQF

j_gene: TRBJ2-7
v_gene: TRBV5-4
CDR3aa: ASSSRTGGDEQY

j_gene: TRBJ2-5
v_gene: TRBV6-4
CDR3aa: ASSGTSGGEEETQY

j_gene: TRBJ1-6
v_gene: TRBV6-1
CDR3aa: ASSELWVPYNSPLH

j_gene: TRBJ2-6
v_gene: TRBV25-1
CDR3aa: ASRVSGANVLT

j_gene: TRBJ2-1
v_gene: TRBV4-1
CDR3aa: ASSHGGILAGDSNEQF

j_gene: TRBJ2-3
v_gene: TRBV6-4
CDR3aa: ASSIDRNTDTQY

j_gene: TRBJ2-7
v_gene: TRBV2
CDR3aa: ASSVTYEQY

j_gene: TRBJ2-1
v_gene: TRBV2
CDR3aa: ASSRQNEQF

j_gene: TRBJ2-1
v_gene: TRBV4-2
CDR3aa: ASSQDARGPLTQF

j_gene: TRBJ2-2
v_gene: TRBV3-1/TRBV3-2
CDR3aa: ASSQTAGSGELF

j_gene: TRBJ1-2
v_gene: TRBV23-1
CDR3aa: ASSHPSYT

j_gene: TRBJ2-5
v_gene: TRBV12-5
CDR3aa: ASASFGGQGAGTQY

j_gene: TRBJ1-5
v_gene: TRBV19
CDR3aa: ASSIYQGDVQPQH

j_gene: TRBJ2-2
v_gene: TRBV6-5
CDR3aa: ASSYSKGQGGGELF

j_gene: TRBJ1-2
v_gene: TRBV6-1
CDR3aa: ASSEQGDGYT

j_gene: TRBJ2-2
v_gene: TRBV25-1
CDR3aa: ASSTPPPGELF

j_gene: TRBJ1-1
v_gene: TRBV27
CDR3aa: ASSPWVNTEAF

j_gene: TRBJ2-7
v_gene: TRBV11-3
CDR3aa: ASSLRASGVLGEQY

j_gene: TRBJ2-5
v_gene: TRBV7-2
CDR3aa: ASSSPRGLETQY

j_gene: TRBJ1-1
v_gene: TRBV18
CDR3aa: ASSPGGNTEAF

j_gene: TRBJ2-5
v_gene: TRBV7-2
CDR3aa: ASSLAGRVIQETQY

j_gene: TRBJ1-5
v_gene: TRBV19
CDR3aa: ASIQGTYSNQPQH